The 18 T cell receptor beta chains below come from one sample, sequenced in a study of response to subunit inactivated influenza vaccine. In TCRdb, the RT-PCR reads were re-called with MiXCR into one record per CDR3 protein. The sample records 500,000 to 600,000 distinct CDR3 sequences, 12% being singletons. The sample here was PBMCs from blood, taken on the day of vaccination. The source of these receptors is a man aged 50-60 years who received an inactivated influenza vaccine.

The chain links TRBV28 to TRBJ2-7; D call uncertain. In germline, CDR1 is MDHEN, CDR2 SYDVKM. This CDR3 comprises 14 residues. V was shortened by 7 bases and J by 1 base, with 14 bases between the two germline ends. The CDR3 bases are TGTGCCAGCATCCCCGGGTACTCATCCTACGAGCAGTACTTC. It is translated as CASIPGYSSYEQYF.

The table lists this clonotype with many counts. The rearrangement uses TRBV5-1 and TRBJ1-4; TRBD1 matches 8 bases. Germline V lookup: CDR1 SGHRS, CDR2 YFSETQ. Trimming cost V 4 bases and J 8 bases; bases outside gene matches: 4. This CDR3 has 13 residues. Written as DNA, the CDR3 is TGCGCCAGCAGCCCCGGGACAGGAGAAAAACTGTTTTTT. Amino acid sequence: CASSPGTGEKLFF.

V gene TRBV7-8 combines with J gene TRBJ2-5; 7 positions match TRBD1. Looked up from germline, CDR1 is SGHVS and CDR2 is FQNEAQ. V dropped 5 bases and J dropped 5; count of bases not matched to a gene: 8. The CDR3 is made up of 14 amino acids. CDR3 sequence reads: CASSRDRSVETQYF. The CDR3 region has the DNA TGTGCCAGCAGCCGGGACAGATCGGTGGAGACCCAGTACTTC.

This clonotype was seen ten or more times. The chain is built from TRBV29-1 and TRBJ2-5, with 7 bases that match TRBD2. Germline CDR1 reads SQVTM; CDR2 reads ANQGSEA. CDR3 length: 12 residues. Trimming at V came to 3 bases and at J to 7 bases, leaving 5 bases not matched to a gene. CDR3 sequence: CSVDGGVLTQYF. For the CDR3, the DNA is TGCAGCGTTGATGGGGGGGTTCTGACCCAGTACTTC.

The V call is TRBV5-1, the J call TRBJ2-7; 7 bases map to TRBD2. Germline V gives CDR1 SGHRS, CDR2 YFSETQ. The ends lost 0 bases at V and 1 base at J; junction bases unmatched: 4. This CDR3 is 15 amino acids long. The chain's CDR3 is CASSLGGGGSYEQYF. In nucleotides, the CDR3 is TGCGCCAGCAGCTTGGGGGGGGGAGGTTCCTACGAGCAGTACTTC.

The chain links TRBV7-9 to TRBJ2-1; a weak D match, TRBD2 (6 bases). Germline CDR1 reads SEHNR; CDR2 reads FQNEAQ (reference sequence). There are 16 residues in the CDR3. Trimming removed 2 bases at V and 0 bases at J, with 11 bases between. CDR3 region: CASSLTGGASYNEQFF. The CDR3 bases are TGTGCCAGCAGCTTAACGGGCGGGGCCTCCTACAATGAGCAGTTCTTC. Full variable domain (outside the CDR3, taken from reference TRBV7-9 and TRBJ2-1): DTGVSQNPRHKITKRGQNVTFRCDPISEHNRLYWYRQTLGQGPEFLTYFQNEAQLEKSRLLSDRFSAERPKGSFSTLEIQRTEQGDSAMYLCASSLTGGASYNEQFFGPGTRLTVL.

This clonotype has only a few counts. This chain joins TRBV3-1 and TRBJ1-6; the D is unclear. This CDR3 contains 13 residues. CDR1 and CDR2 from the germline V gene are LGHDT and YNNKEL (reference sequence). V was clipped by 4 bases and J by 8 bases, with 9 bases between them. The CDR3 DNA is TGTGCCAGCAGCCCTGATCTTCATTCACCCCTCCACTTT. It translates to CASSPDLHSPLHF.

This clonotype showed up just a few times. This chain connects TRBV5-1 to TRBJ2-2, with D possibly being TRBD1 (6 bases). CDR3 length: 19 amino acids. CDR1 and CDR2 from the germline V gene are SGHRS and YFSETQ. The V gene lost 4 bases and the J gene lost 0 bases, with 22 bases spanning the gap. CDR3 in DNA: TGCGCCAGCAGCCCCAACGATGGGGGTTGGACAGCGAACACCGGGGAGCTGTTTTTT. Its translation is CASSPNDGGWTANTGELFF.

This clonotype was detected a few times. V usage is TRBV20-1 and J usage is TRBJ2-7, with D perhaps TRBD1 (5 bases). With 5 bases removed from V and 3 bases from J, the gap between germline ends came to 17 bases. The V gene's germline CDR1 is DFQATT and CDR2 SNEGSKA (reference sequence). CDR3 length: 14 residues. The chain's CDR3 is CSAPPPGSHYEQYF. CDR3 bases: TGCAGTGCTCCACCTCCAGGGTCCCACTACGAGCAGTACTTC.

The sample holds a few counts of this clonotype. The chain has TRBV4-1 and TRBJ1-5; D not resolved. The CDR3 is 19 residues long. V shed 2 bases and J shed 0 bases, with 20 bases lying between them. CDR1 is MGHRA and CDR2 is YSYEKL in the germline V gene. In DNA, the CDR3 is TGCGCCAGCAGCCAATTTGCGTGGGAGGTCCCGTATAGCAATCAGCCCCAGCATTTT. Translating gives CASSQFAWEVPYSNQPQHF.

CDR3 region: CATSDSRGLAGAYEQYF. The CDR3 region has the DNA TGTGCCACCAGTGATTCCCGGGGACTAGCGGGAGCCTACGAGCAGTACTTC. The rearrangement uses TRBV24-1 and TRBJ2-7; TRBD2 matches 14 bases. This CDR3 contains 17 residues. Germline CDR1 is KGHDR and CDR2 is SFDVKD. V lost 2 bases to trimming and J lost 2 bases; unmatched junction nucleotides: 4.

This clonotype has more than one count but fewer than ten. This chain joins TRBV11-3 and TRBJ2-1; 9 positions match TRBD1. V was clipped by 5 bases and J by 1 base; unmatched bases: 6. The CDR3 length is 16 residues. Germline CDR1 reads SGHNT; CDR2 reads YENEEA. CDR3 sequence (DNA): TGTGCCAGCAGCAGACCGGGACAGGGATCCTACAATGAGCAGTTCTTC. Amino acid sequence: CASSRPGQGSYNEQFF.

This chain links TRBV3-1 with TRBJ2-2; TRBD2 is a possible D gene (5 bases). Germline CDR1 and CDR2: LGHDT and YNNKEL (reference sequence). Between the trimmed V and J ends, which lost 0 bases and 13 bases, there was a span of 21 bases. CDR3 length: 16 residues. The CDR3 spells CASSQDGAVQLSGLFF. The DNA of the CDR3 is TGTGCCAGCAGCCAAGACGGAGCGGTTCAACTCTCGGGGCTGTTTTTT.

This clonotype was counted at least ten times. The J gene is TRBJ2-7, the V gene TRBV5-5; 7 bases match TRBD1. CDR1 is SGHKS and CDR2 is YYEKEE in the germline V gene (reference sequence). Trimming removed 5 bases from V and 2 bases from J; junction bases left unmatched: 4. The CDR3 consists of 13 residues. CDR3 nucleotides: TGTGCCAGCAGTTGGACAGGTACCTACGAGCAGTACTTC. Translation gives CASSWTGTYEQYF.

The chain recombines TRBV20-1 with TRBJ2-3, with TRBD2 as a possible D gene (5 bases). CDR1 is DFQATT and CDR2 is SNEGSKA in the germline V gene (reference sequence). Deletions cut 3 bases from V and 3 bases from J, with 16 bases between. CDR3 length: 15 residues. CDR3 sequence: CSASSWRVQTDTQYF. In DNA form, the CDR3 reads TGCAGTGCTAGCTCGTGGCGGGTCCAAACAGATACGCAGTATTTT.

This clonotype was observed a handful of times. V is TRBV11-3 and J is TRBJ2-1; 9 bases align to TRBD2. J was trimmed by 7 bases and V by 3 bases; bases with no gene match: 7. Germline values: CDR1 SGHNT, CDR2 YENEEA. This CDR3 comprises 15 residues. The CDR3 nucleotides read TGTGCCAGCAGCTTCTCGGCGGGAGGGGTAAATGAGCAGTTCTTC. The encoded protein is CASSFSAGGVNEQFF.

This clonotype was recorded a few times. The chain recombines TRBV20-1 with TRBJ2-1; TRBD2 matches 10 bases. Germline V gives CDR1 DFQATT, CDR2 SNEGSKA (reference sequence). V was clipped by 4 bases and J by 4 bases; unmatched bases: 4. This CDR3 region has 14 residues. The CDR3 bases are TGCAGTGCTACTAGACTAGCGGGTTACAATGAGCAGTTCTTC. Translated: CSATRLAGYNEQFF.

This clonotype appeared a few times. This rearrangement joins TRBV7-9 to TRBJ2-7; tentatively, D is TRBD2 (7 bases). Germline CDR1 reads SEHNR; CDR2 reads FQNEAQ (reference sequence). The CDR3 is 16 amino acids. V lost 2 bases to trimming and J lost 0 bases, with 14 bases between them. The CDR3 is CASSLSGGGPSYEQYF. CDR3 DNA: TGTGCCAGCAGCTTATCCGGCGGGGGCCCCTCCTACGAGCAGTACTTC.